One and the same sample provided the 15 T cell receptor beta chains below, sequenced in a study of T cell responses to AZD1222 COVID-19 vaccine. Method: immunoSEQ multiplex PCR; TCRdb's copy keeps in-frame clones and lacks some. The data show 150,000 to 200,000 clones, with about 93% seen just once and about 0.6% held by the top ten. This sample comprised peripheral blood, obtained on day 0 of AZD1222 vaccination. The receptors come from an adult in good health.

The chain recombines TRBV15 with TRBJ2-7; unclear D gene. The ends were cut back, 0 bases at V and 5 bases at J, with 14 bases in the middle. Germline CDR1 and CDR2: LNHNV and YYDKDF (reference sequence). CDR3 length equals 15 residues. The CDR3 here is CATSRDQASLNEQYF. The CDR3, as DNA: TGTGCCACCAGCAGAGATCAGGCCAGTCTTAACGAGCAGTACTTC.

As DNA, the CDR3 is TGCGCCAGCAGCTTGTTAGCCGCAAGGAACGAGCAGTACTTC. Protein product: CASSLLAARNEQYF. The V and J genes are TRBV5-1 and TRBJ2-7; D gene unclear. The V and J ends lost 1 base and 5 bases respectively, with 13 bases between them. The CDR3 length is 14 residues. CDR1 and CDR2 from the germline V gene are SGHRS and YFSETQ.

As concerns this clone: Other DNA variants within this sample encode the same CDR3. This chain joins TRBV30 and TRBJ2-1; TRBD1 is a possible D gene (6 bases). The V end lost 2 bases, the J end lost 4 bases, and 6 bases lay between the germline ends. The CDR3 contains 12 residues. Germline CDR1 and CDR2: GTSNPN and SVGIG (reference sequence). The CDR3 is CAWSRGYNEQFF. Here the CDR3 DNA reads TGTGCCTGGAGTAGGGGGTACAATGAGCAGTTCTTC.

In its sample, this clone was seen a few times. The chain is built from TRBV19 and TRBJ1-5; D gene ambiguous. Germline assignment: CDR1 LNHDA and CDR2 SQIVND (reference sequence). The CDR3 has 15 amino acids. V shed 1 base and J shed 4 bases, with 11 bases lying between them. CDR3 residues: CASSIGHRTNQPQHF. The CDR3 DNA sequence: TGTGCCAGTAGTATAGGGCACAGAACTAATCAGCCCCAGCATTTT.

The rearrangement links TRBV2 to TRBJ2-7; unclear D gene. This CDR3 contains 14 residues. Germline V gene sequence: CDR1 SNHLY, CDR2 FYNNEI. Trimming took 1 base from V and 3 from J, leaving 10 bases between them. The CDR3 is CASSEGSDGYEQYF. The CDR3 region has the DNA TGTGCCAGCAGTGAAGGTTCCGATGGCTACGAGCAGTACTTC.

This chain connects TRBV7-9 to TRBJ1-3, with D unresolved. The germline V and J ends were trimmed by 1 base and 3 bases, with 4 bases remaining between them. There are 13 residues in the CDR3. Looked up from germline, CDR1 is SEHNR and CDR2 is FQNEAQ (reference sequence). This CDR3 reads CASSLDSGNTIYF. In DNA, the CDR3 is TGTGCCAGCAGCTTAGATAGTGGAAACACCATATATTTT.

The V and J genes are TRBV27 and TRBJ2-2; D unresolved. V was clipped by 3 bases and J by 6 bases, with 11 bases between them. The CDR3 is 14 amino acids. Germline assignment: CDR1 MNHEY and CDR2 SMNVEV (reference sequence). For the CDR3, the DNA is TGTGCCAGCAGTTTGAGGATGTCACCCGGGGAGCTGTTTTTT. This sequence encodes CASSLRMSPGELFF.

This CDR3 is CASSLGGPLHF. The DNA for the CDR3 is TGCGCCAGCAGCTTGGGTGGGCCCCTCCACTTT. V and J are TRBV5-1 and TRBJ1-6, with D unclear. This CDR3 region has 11 residues. V dropped 0 bases and J dropped 13 bases, with 5 bases sitting between them. The V gene's germline CDR1 is SGHRS and CDR2 YFSETQ.

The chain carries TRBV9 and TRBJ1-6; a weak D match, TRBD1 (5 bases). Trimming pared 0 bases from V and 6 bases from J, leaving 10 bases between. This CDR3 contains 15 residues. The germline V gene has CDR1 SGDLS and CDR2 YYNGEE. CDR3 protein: CASSVGGAPNSPLHF. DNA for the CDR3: TGTGCCAGCAGCGTAGGAGGGGCCCCTAATTCACCCCTCCACTTT.

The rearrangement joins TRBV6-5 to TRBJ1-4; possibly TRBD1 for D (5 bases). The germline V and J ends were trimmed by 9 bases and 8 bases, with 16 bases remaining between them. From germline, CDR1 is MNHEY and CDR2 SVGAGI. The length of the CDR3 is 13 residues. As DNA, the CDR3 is TGTGCCAGTGGTGGGTCTGGGGCAGAAAAACTGTTTTTT. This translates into CASGGSGAEKLFF.

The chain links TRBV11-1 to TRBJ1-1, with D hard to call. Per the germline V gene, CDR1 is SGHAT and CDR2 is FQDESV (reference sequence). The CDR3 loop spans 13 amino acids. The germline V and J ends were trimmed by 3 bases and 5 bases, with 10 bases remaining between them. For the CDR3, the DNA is TGTGCCAGCAGCTTGCAAGATCGGACTGAAGCTTTCTTT. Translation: CASSLQDRTEAFF. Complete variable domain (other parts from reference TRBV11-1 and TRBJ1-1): EAEVAQSPRYKITEKSQAVAFWCDPISGHATLYWYRQILGQGPELLVQFQDESVVDDSQLPKDRFSAERLKGVDSTLKIQPAELGDSAMYLCASSLQDRTEAFFGQGTRLTVV.

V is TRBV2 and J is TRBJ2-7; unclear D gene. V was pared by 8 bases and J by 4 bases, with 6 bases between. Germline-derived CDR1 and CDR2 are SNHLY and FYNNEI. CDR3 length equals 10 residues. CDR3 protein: CASSTYEQYF. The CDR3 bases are TGTGCCAGCTCCACTTACGAGCAGTACTTC. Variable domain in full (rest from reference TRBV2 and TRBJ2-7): EPEVTQTPSHQVTQMGQEVILRCVPISNHLYFYWYRQILGQKVEFLVSFYNNEISEKSEIFDDQFSVERPDGSNFTLKIRSTKLEDSAMYFCASSTYEQYFGPGTRLTVT.

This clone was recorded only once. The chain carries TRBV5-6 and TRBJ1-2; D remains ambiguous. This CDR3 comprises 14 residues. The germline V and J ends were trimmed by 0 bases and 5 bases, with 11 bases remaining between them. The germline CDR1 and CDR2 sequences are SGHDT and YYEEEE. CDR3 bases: TGTGCCAGCAGCTTGGATCCAGGCAGATATGGCTACACCTTC. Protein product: CASSLDPGRYGYTF.

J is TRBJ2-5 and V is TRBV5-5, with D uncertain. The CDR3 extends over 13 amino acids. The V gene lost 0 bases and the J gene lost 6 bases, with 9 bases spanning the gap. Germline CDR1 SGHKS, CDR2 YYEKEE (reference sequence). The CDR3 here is CASSLALGKTQYF. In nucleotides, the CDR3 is TGTGCCAGCAGCTTGGCCCTGGGGAAGACCCAGTACTTC. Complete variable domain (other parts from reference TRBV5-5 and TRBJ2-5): DAGVTQSPTHLIKTRGQQVTLRCSPISGHKSVSWYQQVLGQGPQFIFQYYEKEERGRGNFPDRFSARQFPNYSSELNVNALLLGDSALYLCASSLALGKTQYFGPGTRLLVL.

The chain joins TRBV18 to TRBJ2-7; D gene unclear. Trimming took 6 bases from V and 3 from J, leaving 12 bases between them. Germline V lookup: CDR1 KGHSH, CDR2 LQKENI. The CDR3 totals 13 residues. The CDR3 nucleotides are TGTGCCAGCTCGGACGGAAGTGGCTACGAGCAGTACTTC. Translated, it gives CASSDGSGYEQYF.